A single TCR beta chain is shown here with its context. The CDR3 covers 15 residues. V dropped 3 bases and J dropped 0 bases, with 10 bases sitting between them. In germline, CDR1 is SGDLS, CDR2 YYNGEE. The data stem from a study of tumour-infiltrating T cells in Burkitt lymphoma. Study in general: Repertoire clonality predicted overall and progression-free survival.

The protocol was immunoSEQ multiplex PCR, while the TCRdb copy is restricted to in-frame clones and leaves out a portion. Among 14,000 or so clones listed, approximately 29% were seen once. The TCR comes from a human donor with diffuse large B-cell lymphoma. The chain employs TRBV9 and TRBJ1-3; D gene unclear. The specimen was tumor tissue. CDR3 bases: TGTGCCAGCAGCGCAAACAGCATCTCTGGAAACACCATATATTTT. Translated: CASSANSISGNTIYF.